The sequence of this T cell receptor beta chain was determined in a study of cytomegalovirus exposure and HLA in healthy donors. The study ran its PCR with 60 Vbeta and 13 Jbeta primers. Assay used: immunoSEQ multiplex PCR; TCRdb lists only in-frame clones, some missing. The sample carries approximately 150,000 clones, about 80% recorded once. This CDR3 region has 14 residues. Trimming stripped 1 base from V and 4 bases from J, with 13 bases between. The germline V gene encodes CDR1 SQVTM and CDR2 ANQGSEA. About this clone itself: Its target is not known.

General study findings and limits: The availability of immune exposure information extended only to CMV serostatus. Common viral pathogens seemed to be connected with several of the most significant clusters, according to a later analysis.

The sample was PBMCs. The chain joins TRBV29-1 to TRBJ1-2; TRBD1 is a possible D gene (6 bases). This clonotype was obtained from a man between 18 and 29 years old in good health and CMV-seronegative. The CDR3 sequence is CSVEGGQSTYGYTF. The CDR3 DNA reads TGCAGCGTTGAAGGTGGACAGTCTACCTATGGCTACACCTTC.